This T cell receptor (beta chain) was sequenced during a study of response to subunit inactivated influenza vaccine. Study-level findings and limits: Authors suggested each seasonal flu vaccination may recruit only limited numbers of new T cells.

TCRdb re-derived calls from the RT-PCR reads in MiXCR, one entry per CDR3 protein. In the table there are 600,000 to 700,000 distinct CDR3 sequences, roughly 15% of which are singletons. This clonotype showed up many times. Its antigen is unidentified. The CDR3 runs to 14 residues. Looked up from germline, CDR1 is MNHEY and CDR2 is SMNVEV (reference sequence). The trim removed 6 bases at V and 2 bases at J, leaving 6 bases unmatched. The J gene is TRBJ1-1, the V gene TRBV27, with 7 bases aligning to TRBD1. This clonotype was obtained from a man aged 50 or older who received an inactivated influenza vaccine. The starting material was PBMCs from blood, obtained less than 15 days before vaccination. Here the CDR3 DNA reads TGTGCCAGCAGCAGGGGGATTCTTAACACTGAAGCTTTCTTT. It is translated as CASSRGILNTEAFF.